This TCR beta chain was obtained from a study of blood T cell repertoires in COVID-19. On the study more broadly: Material from acute and convalescent COVID-19 was sourced from the United States, Italy and Spain. PBMCs, B-cell-depleted T cells, or T cells provided the cDNA or gDNA that made up the material.

Germline V gene sequence: CDR1 SGDLS, CDR2 YYNGEE. This CDR3 contains 14 residues. V lost 4 bases, J lost 2 bases, and 12 bases lay in between. Original data processing: Counts of nucleated cells, estimated from reference gene primer amplification, were obtained. The repertoire was sequenced with immunoSEQ multiplex PCR; TCRdb's copy has only in-frame clones and lacks some. D and trimming were read from the DNA, whereas the V and J calls and clone size are those reported in that table. The top ten clones hold about 10% of a sample with more than 350,000 clones, more than 75% of them seen once. Material: peripheral blood. The clonotype was recovered from a woman between 25 and 40 years old with COVID-19, enrolled during active disease. The rearrangement joins TRBV9 to TRBJ2-5; D remains ambiguous. Written as DNA, the CDR3 is TGTGCCAGCAGCCCAGGAAATGGGCAAGAGACCCAGTACTTC. It translates to CASSPGNGQETQYF.